One sample yielded the 12 T cell receptor beta chains listed below, sequenced in a study of blood T cell repertoires in COVID-19. Profiling relied on immunoSEQ multiplex PCR, and the TCRdb table lists in-frame clones only, not all of them. Of approximately 92,000 clones listed, around 88% are singletons. Input material: peripheral blood. The origin of the receptors is a woman aged 55 to 70 with COVID-19, enrolled during active disease.

V gene TRBV2 combines with J gene TRBJ1-5; 8 nucleotides match TRBD1. The CDR3 has 16 amino acids. V lost 3 bases to trimming and J lost 3 bases; unmatched junction nucleotides: 7. Per the germline V gene, CDR1 is SNHLY and CDR2 is FYNNEI. CDR3 loop: CASSEGTGRLNQPQHF. The CDR3 DNA follows: TGTGCCAGCAGTGAGGGGACAGGCCGACTCAATCAGCCCCAGCATTTT.

The rearrangement joins TRBV20-1 to TRBJ1-1; D unclear. The germline V and J ends were trimmed by 3 bases and 1 base, with 9 bases remaining between them. This CDR3 region has 13 residues. The germline V gene encodes CDR1 DFQATT and CDR2 SNEGSKA (reference sequence). CDR3 region: CSASEQTNTEAFF. For the CDR3, the DNA is TGCAGTGCTAGTGAACAGACGAACACTGAAGCTTTCTTT.

The rearrangement links TRBV5-4 to TRBJ2-2; 7 nucleotides line up with TRBD1. The CDR3 sequence is 15 residues long. Germline V gives CDR1 SGHNT, CDR2 YYREEE (reference sequence). V trimming: 3 bases; J trimming: 1 base; junction bases outside the gene matches: 3. CDR3 sequence (DNA): TGTGCCAGCAGCTCCGGGACAGTGAACACCGGGGAGCTGTTTTTT. Its translation is CASSSGTVNTGELFF.

V usage is TRBV27 and J usage is TRBJ1-3; 7 bases fit TRBD1. V dropped 3 bases and J dropped 4; count of bases not matched to a gene: 15. This CDR3 region has 18 residues. Per the germline V gene, CDR1 is MNHEY and CDR2 is SMNVEV (reference sequence). The CDR3 spells CASSLGPTGVEVGNTIYF. The CDR3 bases are TGTGCCAGCAGTTTGGGGCCCACAGGGGTTGAGGTGGGAAACACCATATATTTT.

This clone is a singleton in its sample. The rearrangement uses TRBV7-2 and TRBJ2-1; 11 bases align to TRBD2. The CDR3 is made up of 15 amino acids. Germline CDR1 is SGHTA and CDR2 is FQGNSA. With 2 bases clipped from V and 10 bases from J, the junction kept 7 bases outside the gene matches. The CDR3 spells CASSLRRLAGGEQFF. CDR3 sequence (DNA): TGTGCCAGCAGCTTAAGGCGCCTAGCGGGGGGCGAGCAGTTCTTC.

V gene TRBV3-1 (or the pseudogene TRBV3-2) combines with J gene TRBJ2-5; TRBD2 matches 14 bases. CDR1 and CDR2 (germline): LGHDT, YNNKEL (reference sequence). Trimming took 5 bases from V and 0 from J; bases not matched to a gene: 8. The CDR3 runs 18 residues. CDR3: CASSARTSGGTYQETQYF. The CDR3 region has the DNA TGTGCCAGCAGCGCCCGGACTAGCGGGGGGACGTACCAAGAGACCCAGTACTTC.

The chain uses TRBV6-5 and TRBJ2-1; 9 bases are a match to TRBD1. CDR3 length: 15 residues. J gave up 6 bases and V 5 bases, and 8 bases lay outside the gene matches. The germline V gene has CDR1 MNHEY and CDR2 SVGAGI. CDR3 residues: CASSTRQGGTNEQFF. CDR3 nucleotide sequence: TGTGCCAGCAGTACCCGACAGGGGGGGACCAATGAGCAGTTCTTC.

The rearrangement joins TRBV5-4 to TRBJ1-5; TRBD1 matches 11 bases. Germline CDR1 reads SGHNT; CDR2 reads YYREEE (reference sequence). This CDR3 has 15 residues. J was trimmed by 4 bases and V by 5 bases; bases with no gene match: 5. In nucleotides, the CDR3 is TGTGCCAGCAGTCCGGACAGGGGGCGAAATCAGCCCCAGCATTTT. The encoded protein is CASSPDRGRNQPQHF.

On this clone: The CDR3 end shows no conserved phenylalanine or tryptophan, and so a read error is likely. The DNA is left out, because the CDR3 cannot be placed on it with certainty; the CDR3 is given as TCRdb lists it. This chain uses TRBV2 with TRBJ1-2; the table gives TRBD1 as D, unverified against the DNA. Counting both end residues, the CDR3 totals 12 amino acids. CDR1 SNHLY and CDR2 FYNNEI come from the germline V gene. CDR3 region: CASSEFVAPVRY.

This CDR3 reads CASSEGLAGSETQYF. The CDR3 DNA follows: TGTGCCAGCAGTGAGGGGCTAGCGGGGTCAGAGACCCAGTACTTC. V is TRBV2 and J is TRBJ2-5, with TRBD2 matching 9 bases. V shed 3 bases, J shed 4 bases, and the junction held 6 bases outside the gene matches. Germline CDR1 and CDR2: SNHLY and FYNNEI. The CDR3 sequence is 15 residues long.

The V call is TRBV30, the J call TRBJ2-5, with D maybe TRBD2 (6 bases). CDR3 length: 14 amino acids. The germline CDR1 and CDR2 sequences are GTSNPN and SVGIG (reference sequence). Trimming shortened V by 2 bases and J by 5 bases, and 15 bases separated the two germline ends. CDR3 nucleotide sequence: TGTGCCTGGAGTCCTCTTCCCAGCGGGGAGACCCAGTACTTC. Translating gives CAWSPLPSGETQYF.

The chain joins TRBV5-1 to TRBJ2-3; possible D gene TRBD2, 6 bases. Germline CDR1 SGHRS, CDR2 YFSETQ. V was clipped by 4 bases and J by 1 base, with 13 bases between them. The CDR3 totals 15 residues. The CDR3 DNA reads TGCGCCAGCAGCAGAACTAGCACCCGCACAGATACGCAGTATTTT. This codes for CASSRTSTRTDTQYF.